Following are 4 T cell receptor beta chains from one sample sequenced in a study of Graves' ophthalmopathy and Graves' hyperthyroidism listed by TCRdb under 2018. The run used an Illumina HiSeq 2000. For repertoire sequencing, TCR beta CDR3 regions were amplified from RNA transcripts. The first round was an RT-PCR using HTBI primers with the Qiagen OneStep RT-PCR kit, and this first round was followed by a second-round multiplex PCR, then size selection and purification. The public reads were run again by TCRdb, first through fastp at Q25 and then through MiXCR, and only productive beta chains were kept. Identical CDR3 protein sequences are pooled into one entry, listed with their most common genes and DNA. For this sample there are hundreds of thousands of distinct CDR3 sequences; under 25% appear just once. The ten largest clones add up to approximately 3% of the sample. The sample comprised peripheral blood. The receptors stem from a woman between 18 and 30 years old with stable Graves' hyperthyroidism. Donor details come from another sample of the same person, matched by shared clones.

This clonotype was detected many times. The chain employs TRBV5-1 and TRBJ2-7, with 7 bases matching TRBD2. The junction had 15 bases not matched to a gene; V was cut back by 0 bases and J by 3 bases. The CDR3 is 18 residues long. Germline lookup yields CDR1 SGHRS and CDR2 YFSETQ. The CDR3 loop reads CASSLGPSWLAENYEQYF. The CDR3 bases are TGCGCCAGCAGCTTGGGCCCTTCTTGGCTAGCGGAGAACTACGAGCAGTACTTC.

This clonotype was seen many times. The rearrangement uses TRBV6-1 and TRBJ1-2, with D possibly being TRBD1 (6 bases). CDR1 MNHNS and CDR2 SASEGT come from the germline V gene. This CDR3 comprises 13 residues. V lost 1 base to trimming and J lost 6 bases, with 9 bases between them. In nucleotides, the CDR3 is TGTGCCAGCAGTGAAGACAGGGTAGATGGCTACACCTTC. Its translation: CASSEDRVDGYTF.

The chain uses TRBV6-5 and TRBJ2-6; unclear D gene. This CDR3 is built from 17 residues. The germline gives CDR1 MNHEY, CDR2 SVGAGI. V shed 6 bases and J shed 0 bases, with 15 bases lying between them. CDR3: CASRYIGLRSGANVLTF. The DNA of the CDR3 is TGTGCCAGCAGGTACATAGGCCTCCGCTCTGGGGCCAACGTCCTGACTTTC.

This clonotype was observed many times. The rearrangement links TRBV11-2 to TRBJ2-7; 14 positions agree with TRBD2. The CDR3 is 15 amino acids. From germline, CDR1 is SGHAT and CDR2 FQNNGV. The J segment lost 4 bases and the V segment lost 3 bases, leaving 2 bases of the junction unmatched. The CDR3 DNA reads as TGTGCCAGCAGCTTGACTAGCGGGAGGGATTACGAGCAGTACTTC. Its protein is CASSLTSGRDYEQYF. The full variable domain, rest sourced from reference TRBV11-2 and TRBJ2-7, is EAGVAQSPRYKIIEKRQSVAFWCNPISGHATLYWYQQILGQGPKLLIQFQNNGVVDDSQLPKDRFSAERLKGVDSTLKIQPAKLEDSAVYLCASSLTSGRDYEQYFGPGTRLTVT.